This TCR beta chain was profiled in a study of cytomegalovirus exposure and HLA in healthy donors. While unrecorded immune exposures were likely, the donors were nominally healthy when sampled. The study ran its PCR with 60 Vbeta and 13 Jbeta primers. Data came from immunoSEQ multiplex PCR; TCRdb stores just in-frame clones and leaves some out. The table lists about 110,000 clones, 74% of them singletons, with 2% to 3% in the top ten. The CDR3 extends over 13 amino acids. V lost 7 bases and J 0 bases, leaving 9 bases between the germline ends. Germline CDR1 and CDR2: ENHRY and SYGVKD. The sequence came from a man aged 45-60 years in good health and CMV-seropositive. Sequenced: PBMCs. V and J are TRBV10-3 and TRBJ1-1; no reliable D call. CDR3 sequence reads: CAIKRQMNTEAFF. CDR3 sequence (DNA): TGTGCCATCAAGCGGCAGATGAACACTGAAGCTTTCTTT.